This TCR beta chain is drawn from a study of blood T cell repertoires in COVID-19. Looking at the study overall: The United States, Italy and Spain provided the acute and convalescent COVID-19 samples. In each case, the material was cDNA or gDNA derived from T cells, B-cell-depleted T cells, or PBMCs.

Germline V gene lookup returns CDR1 SGHRS and CDR2 YFSETQ. CDR3 length: 17 residues. Trimming shortened V by 0 bases and J by 8 bases, and 23 bases separated the two germline ends. Assay used: immunoSEQ multiplex PCR; TCRdb lists only in-frame clones, some missing. The data show more than 60,000 clones, more than 90% seen once. The V and J genes are TRBV5-1 and TRBJ1-1; D gene uncertain. Sequenced sample: peripheral blood. The TCR was taken from a woman older than 75 with active or convalescent COVID-19. The CDR3: CASSLVIGGLVTREAFF. CDR3 in DNA: TGCGCCAGCAGCTTGGTAATAGGCGGACTAGTAACCAGAGAAGCTTTCTTT.